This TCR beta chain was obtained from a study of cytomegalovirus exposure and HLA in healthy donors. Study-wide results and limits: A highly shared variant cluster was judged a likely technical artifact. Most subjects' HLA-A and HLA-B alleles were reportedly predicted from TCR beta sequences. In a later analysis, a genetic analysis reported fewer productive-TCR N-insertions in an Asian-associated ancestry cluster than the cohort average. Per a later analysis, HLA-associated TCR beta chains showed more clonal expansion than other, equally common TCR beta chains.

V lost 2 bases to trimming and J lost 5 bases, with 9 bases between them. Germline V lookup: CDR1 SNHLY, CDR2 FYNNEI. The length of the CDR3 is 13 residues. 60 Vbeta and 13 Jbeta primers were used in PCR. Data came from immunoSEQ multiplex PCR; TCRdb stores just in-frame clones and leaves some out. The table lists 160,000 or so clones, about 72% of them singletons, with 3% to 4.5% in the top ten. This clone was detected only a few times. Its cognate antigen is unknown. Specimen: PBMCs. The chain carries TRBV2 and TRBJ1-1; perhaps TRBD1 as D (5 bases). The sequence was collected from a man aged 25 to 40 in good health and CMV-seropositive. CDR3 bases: TGTGCCAGCAGTGAACAGGGCCGAACTGAAGCTTTCTTT. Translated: CASSEQGRTEAFF.